The clone carrying this TCR beta chain has a handful of counts. This CDR3 has 18 amino acids. Trimming removed 0 bases from V and 0 bases from J; junction bases left unmatched: 7. The germline V gene encodes CDR1 MNHEY and CDR2 SVGAGI. The sample belongs to a study of human T cells and chemical hapten exposure. TCRdb reanalysed the RACE reads using MiXCR and keeps one entry per CDR3 protein. The table shows under 130,000 distinct CDR3 sequences, with 30% to 35% occurring only once. Stated time point: patch test 3, about 24 weeks after DPC sensitization. Treatment given: therapeutic diphenylcyclopropenone sensitization with weekly scalp DPC.

Specimen: whole blood, collected in connection with sensitization to the hapten diphenylcyclopropenone (DPC). This TCR was sampled from a man aged 35-49 years with alopecia areata. Some clones in this sample may be carry-over from other donors' samples. The chain has TRBV6-5 and TRBJ2-2, with 7 bases matching TRBD2. The CDR3 nucleotides are TGTGCCAGCAGTTACTCCCCACTAGCGCCAACGAACACCGGGGAGCTGTTTTTT. This sequence encodes CASSYSPLAPTNTGELFF.